The 27 T cell receptor beta chains listed next were all sequenced from one sample in a study of blood T cells in healthy people across ages. Through a sample-barcoded 5' primer and a J-beta primer mix, a second PCR was run for roughly 7 to 12 cycles. Each CDR3 protein gets one entry after TCRdb re-called the 5' RACE reads with MiXCR. The table records hundreds of thousands of distinct CDR3 sequences, 32% of them present only once. Sample: blood. These receptors were obtained from a woman aged 80 or older in good health.

Regarding this clonotype: A much larger clone lies a single base off, so this may be a read error. This chain links TRBV24-1 with TRBJ1-2, with a possible D match to TRBD1 (5 bases). Germline V lookup: CDR1 KGHDR, CDR2 SFDVKD. Deletions cut 8 bases from V and 5 bases from J, with 14 bases between. The CDR3 covers 13 residues. The CDR3 loop is CATNEGAAYGYTF. DNA for the CDR3: TGTGCCACCAATGAAGGGGCGGCTTATGGCTACACCTTC.

This chain links TRBV29-1 with TRBJ1-5; D possibly corresponds to TRBD1 (6 bases). CDR3 size: 13 residues. The V end lost 6 bases, the J end lost 3 bases, and 12 bases lay between the germline ends. Germline V gives CDR1 SQVTM, CDR2 ANQGSEA. CDR3 in DNA: TGCAGCGTGAGGACAGCCAACAATCAGCCCCAGCATTTT. Protein sequence: CSVRTANNQPQHF.

Remarks on this clonotype: A much larger clone lies one base from this, so it may be a read error. V is TRBV18 and J is TRBJ2-1; 11 bases align to TRBD1. Unmatched junction bases numbered 13, after V lost 5 bases and J lost 13 bases. CDR1 is KGHSH and CDR2 is LQKENI in the germline V gene. The CDR3 is 15 amino acids. The CDR3 region has the DNA TGTGCCAGCTCAATACGGACAGGGGGCGTCGAGACCCAGTTCTTC. It encodes CASSIRTGGVETQFF.

Points on this clonotype: This may stem from a read error, because a much larger clone lies one nucleotide away. V gene TRBV15 combines with J gene TRBJ2-1; 9 nucleotides agree with TRBD2. Trimming at V came to 0 bases and at J to 9 bases, leaving 3 bases not matched to a gene. The length of the CDR3 is 14 residues. Germline CDR1 reads LNHNV; CDR2 reads YYDKDF (reference sequence). The CDR3 sequence is CATSREGLAFEQFF. CDR3 DNA sequence: TGTGCCACCAGCAGAGAGGGACTAGCATTTGAGCAGTTCTTC.

This clonotype was recorded at least ten times. This chain joins TRBV7-2 and TRBJ1-6; D is uncertain. Trimming took off 8 bases at V and 3 bases at J, with 14 bases between the two ends. CDR1 is SGHTA and CDR2 is FQGNSA in the germline V gene. The CDR3 sequence is 15 residues long. DNA of the CDR3: TGTGCCAGCGCGTTTACCCCGGGCTATAATTCACCCCTCCACTTT. Amino acid sequence: CASAFTPGYNSPLHF.

This clonotype was found many times. The chain joins TRBV2 to TRBJ2-1; 7 bases are a match to TRBD2. J was trimmed by 5 bases and V by 4 bases; bases with no gene match: 11. The germline CDR1 and CDR2 sequences are SNHLY and FYNNEI. The CDR3 covers 16 residues. The CDR3 coding sequence is TGTGCCAGCAGTGGGCAAAGGGTAGCGGGCCACAATGAGCAGTTCTTC. Its translation: CASSGQRVAGHNEQFF. Full variable domain (remainder filled in from reference TRBV2 and TRBJ2-1): EPEVTQTPSHQVTQMGQEVILRCVPISNHLYFYWYRQILGQKVEFLVSFYNNEISEKSEIFDDQFSVERPDGSNFTLKIRSTKLEDSAMYFCASSGQRVAGHNEQFFGPGTRLTVL.

The chain has TRBV7-2 and TRBJ1-2; no definite D call. V shed 5 bases and J shed 2 bases, with 12 bases lying between them. Germline loops: CDR1 SGHTA, CDR2 FQGNSA. The CDR3 sequence is 14 residues long. This CDR3 reads CASSEFVTNYGYTF. In DNA, the CDR3 is TGTGCCAGCAGCGAGTTCGTCACAAACTATGGCTACACCTTC.

The chain combines TRBV7-9 with TRBJ2-1; a possible D gene is TRBD1 (5 bases). The J call is uncertain, as TRBJ2-7 better fits the DNA end. The CDR3 extends over 13 amino acids. Germline V gene lookup returns CDR1 SEHNR and CDR2 FQNEAQ (reference sequence). The CDR3 nucleotides are TGTGCCAGCAGCTTGTCAGGGATGGACGAGCAGTACTTC. It yields the protein CASSLSGMDEQYF.

Written as DNA, the CDR3 is TGTGCCAGCAGCACGGACAGGCAGTATGGCTACACCTTC. Translated, it gives CASSTDRQYGYTF. The chain carries TRBV7-2 and TRBJ1-2; 7 bases are shared with TRBD1. This CDR3 comprises 13 residues. Trimming cost V 5 bases and J 5 bases; bases outside gene matches: 5. Germline V gene data show CDR1 as SGHTA and CDR2 as FQGNSA.

The chain links TRBV7-2 to TRBJ1-1; D gene unclear. The CDR3 has 15 residues. Per the germline V gene, CDR1 is SGHTA and CDR2 is FQGNSA. Trimming left V 0 bases short and J 4 bases short, with 12 bases between. The CDR3 loop is CASSLAQASGTEAFF. In DNA, the CDR3 is TGTGCCAGCAGCTTAGCCCAGGCGTCGGGCACTGAAGCTTTCTTT. Complete variable domain (other parts from reference TRBV7-2 and TRBJ1-1): GAGVSQSPSNKVTEKGKDVELRCDPISGHTALYWYRQSLGQGLEFLIYFQGNSAPDKSGLPSDRFSAERTGGSVSTLTIQRTQQEDSAVYLCASSLAQASGTEAFFGQGTRLTVV.

This clonotype was counted many times. The rearrangement uses TRBV20-1 and TRBJ2-3; D assignment may be TRBD1 or TRBD2 (6 bases each). The V and J ends lost 3 bases and 5 bases respectively, with 15 bases between them. The CDR3 has 14 amino acids. Germline CDR1 DFQATT, CDR2 SNEGSKA (reference sequence). CDR3 region: CSARTGGRRDTQYF. CDR3 coding DNA: TGCAGTGCTAGGACCGGGGGCCGGAGAGATACGCAGTATTTT.

This clonotype came up many times. The rearrangement joins TRBV7-2 to TRBJ1-2; possible D gene TRBD1, 6 bases. This CDR3 contains 14 residues. V shed 4 bases and J shed 3 bases, with 12 bases lying between them. Per germline, CDR1 SGHTA and CDR2 FQGNSA. The CDR3 DNA sequence: TGTGCCAGCAGCTCACTGACAGGAGACTATGGCTACACCTTC. Protein sequence: CASSSLTGDYGYTF.

Remarks on this clonotype: One base away lies a much larger clone, so this may be a sequencing read error. The J gene is TRBJ2-5, the V gene TRBV4-3; D unresolved. Looked up from germline, CDR1 is LGHNA and CDR2 is YSLEER. This CDR3 contains 15 residues. The CDR3 coding sequence is TGCACCAGCAGCCAAGATCCCACAGACCGGGAGACCCAGTACTTC. It translates to CTSSQDPTDRETQYF.

This clonotype was detected many times. This sequence joins TRBV20-1 and TRBJ2-5; D possibly uses TRBD1 or TRBD2 (5 bases each). Trimming pared 2 bases from V and 4 bases from J, leaving 14 bases between. The CDR3 length is 14 residues. Germline assignment: CDR1 DFQATT and CDR2 SNEGSKA (reference sequence). CDR3 residues: CSARPGTLGETQYF. CDR3 DNA: TGCAGTGCTAGACCCGGGACCCTGGGAGAGACCCAGTACTTC.

Only a few counts were recorded for this clonotype. This chain connects TRBV7-8 to TRBJ1-1; D is undetermined. The CDR3 length is 15 residues. V was clipped by 0 bases and J by 1 base, with 9 bases between them. Germline V gene sequence: CDR1 SGHVS, CDR2 FQNEAQ. The CDR3 reads CASSLAVIENTEAFF. The CDR3 nucleotides are TGTGCCAGCAGCTTAGCCGTCATCGAGAACACTGAAGCTTTCTTT.

This clonotype was observed at least ten times. The chain joins TRBV6-6 to TRBJ2-3; 7 positions match TRBD2. Losses at the gene ends were 6 bases for V and 6 bases for J; bases not matched to a gene: 18. The germline gives CDR1 MNHNY, CDR2 SVGAGI (reference sequence). The CDR3 sequence is 17 residues long. Written as DNA, the CDR3 is TGTGCCAGCAGCACACCCCCGAGGCTAGCGGCGAGGGATACGCAGTATTTT. This sequence encodes CASSTPPRLAARDTQYF.

The chain links TRBV20-1 to TRBJ2-2; TRBD2 might be the D (5 bases). The CDR3 length is 14 residues. V was trimmed by 6 bases and J by 3 bases, leaving 14 bases between them. Germline CDR1 reads DFQATT; CDR2 reads SNEGSKA (reference sequence). As DNA, the CDR3 is TGCAGTGCGCGGCTAGCTGCGGACACCGGGGAGCTGTTTTTT. Protein product: CSARLAADTGELFF.

This clonotype was seen ten or more times. In DNA, the CDR3 is TGCGCCAGCAGCGCCGGCGGAGTCCAAAGGGGCATTCAGTACTTC. Its protein product is CASSAGGVQRGIQYF. The genes are TRBV5-1 and TRBJ2-4, with D perhaps matching TRBD1 (5 bases). The V end was cut by 4 bases, the J end by 9 bases, with 20 bases between. Germline V gives CDR1 SGHRS, CDR2 YFSETQ. The CDR3 consists of 15 residues.

This chain uses TRBV29-1 with TRBJ1-1; possibly TRBD1 for D (6 bases). This CDR3 region has 15 residues. The germline V gene encodes CDR1 SQVTM and CDR2 ANQGSEA. The CDR3 nucleotides read TGCAACGTGGAAGATCCCGGGACACCGAACACTGAAGCTTTCTTT. Translating gives CNVEDPGTPNTEAFF.

As for this clonotype: This may be a read error: a much more frequent sequence differs by one nucleotide. The chain joins TRBV7-9 to TRBJ2-5; 7 bases match TRBD2. The CDR3 covers 14 residues. Losses at the gene ends were 5 bases for V and 2 bases for J; bases not matched to a gene: 5. Germline loops: CDR1 SEHNR, CDR2 FQNEAQ (reference sequence). CDR3 in DNA: TGTGCCAGCAGCCGAAGCGGGGATCAAGAGACCCAGTACTTC. Its translation: CASSRSGDQETQYF. The complete variable domain, with remaining parts taken from reference TRBV7-9 and TRBJ2-5, reads DTGVSQNPRHKITKRGQNVTFRCDPISEHNRLYWYRQTLGQGPEFLTYFQNEAQLEKSRLLSDRFSAERPKGSFSTLEIQRTEQGDSAMYLCASSRSGDQETQYFGPGTRLLVL.

The genes are TRBV5-5 and TRBJ2-5, with D maybe TRBD2 (6 bases). Trimming pared 4 bases from V and 0 bases from J, leaving 16 bases between. This CDR3 region has 16 residues. Per germline, CDR1 SGHKS and CDR2 YYEKEE (reference sequence). The CDR3 sequence is CASSVGRAGYQETQYF. The DNA of the CDR3 is TGTGCCAGCAGCGTGGGACGAGCGGGTTACCAAGAGACCCAGTACTTC.

The gene calls are TRBV11-2 and TRBJ2-4; D possibly matches TRBD1 or TRBD2 (5 bases each). This CDR3 contains 22 residues. With 2 bases removed from V and 2 bases from J, the gap between germline ends came to 31 bases. Germline CDR1 SGHAT, CDR2 FQNNGV. The CDR3 sequence is CASSLNPPPGRLLIQSKNIQYF. CDR3 sequence (DNA): TGTGCCAGCAGCTTAAACCCTCCCCCGGGACGGCTTCTTATCCAGTCCAAAAACATTCAGTACTTC. Variable domain in full (rest from reference TRBV11-2 and TRBJ2-4): EAGVAQSPRYKIIEKRQSVAFWCNPISGHATLYWYQQILGQGPKLLIQFQNNGVVDDSQLPKDRFSAERLKGVDSTLKIQPAKLEDSAVYLCASSLNPPPGRLLIQSKNIQYFGAGTRLSVL.

The gene calls are TRBV4-3 and TRBJ2-7; TRBD1 matches 12 bases. The CDR3 is 15 amino acids. V lost 4 bases, J lost 6 bases, and 7 bases stayed unmatched. The germline CDR1 and CDR2 sequences are LGHNA and YSLEER. CDR3 loop: CASSPQGQGAGEQYF. The CDR3 nucleotides read TGCGCCAGCAGCCCCCAGGGACAGGGGGCTGGCGAGCAGTACTTC.

This clonotype occurred many times. The J gene is TRBJ2-5, the V gene TRBV10-3; TRBD2 might be the D (5 bases). Trimming left V 6 bases short and J 9 bases short, with 14 bases between. The CDR3 loop spans 12 amino acids. Per the germline V gene, CDR1 is ENHRY and CDR2 is SYGVKD. CDR3 in DNA: TGTGCCATCAGGGCAGACGCCGGGGCCCAGTACTTC. Translating it yields CAIRADAGAQYF.

This clonotype was observed at least ten times. CDR3 sequence: CASSAIVYEQYF. CDR3 nucleotide sequence: TGTGCCAGCAGTGCGATTGTGTACGAGCAGTACTTC. This chain joins TRBV2 and TRBJ2-7, with D uncertain. In germline, CDR1 is SNHLY, CDR2 FYNNEI. The CDR3 is made up of 12 amino acids. Trimming took off 4 bases at V and 4 bases at J, with 8 bases between the two ends. Full variable domain (missing parts from reference TRBV2 and TRBJ2-7): EPEVTQTPSHQVTQMGQEVILRCVPISNHLYFYWYRQILGQKVEFLVSFYNNEISEKSEIFDDQFSVERPDGSNFTLKIRSTKLEDSAMYFCASSAIVYEQYFGPGTRLTVT.

Of note for this clonotype: Compared with germline, one end of the junction differs, possibly owing to a read error. The rearrangement uses TRBV5-6 and TRBJ1-1; TRBD1 aligns across 11 bases. Germline V gene data show CDR1 as SGHDT and CDR2 as YYEEEE. The CDR3 is made up of 17 amino acids. Here the CDR3 reads CANSSRDRGFVNTEAFF. The DNA for the CDR3 is TGTGCCAACAGCTCCCGGGACAGGGGGTTTGTGAACACTGAAGCTTTCTTT.

In its sample, this clonotype was seen many times. V gene TRBV5-6 combines with J gene TRBJ2-5, with 11 bases identical to TRBD2. Germline CDR1 and CDR2: SGHDT and YYEEEE. J was trimmed by 2 bases and V by 3 bases; bases with no gene match: 9. The CDR3 is 17 residues long. CDR3 in DNA: TGTGCCAGCAGCTCCGGACTAGCGGGCATATATCAAGAGACCCAGTACTTC. This sequence encodes CASSSGLAGIYQETQYF.